Below, 8 T cell receptor beta chains from the same sample are listed, as sequenced in a study of T cells in Graves' hyperthyroidism and ophthalmopathy. Amplification yielded TCR beta CDR3 regions, with RNA transcripts as the source. The TCR CDR3 was amplified in a first-round RT-PCR using the HTBI primer set. TCRdb reprocessed the multiplex PCR reads with MiXCR, giving one entry per CDR3 protein. The sample has about 550,000 distinct CDR3 sequences, less than 25% seen once. Sequencing input: blood. The receptors were gathered from a man aged 18 to 30 with Graves' hyperthyroidism.

V and J are TRBV11-2 and TRBJ2-1; TRBD2 matches at 10 bases. The CDR3 is made up of 15 amino acids. Germline V gene lookup returns CDR1 SGHAT and CDR2 FQNNGV. Unmatched junction bases numbered 3, after V lost 3 bases and J lost 4 bases. DNA of the CDR3: TGTGCCAGCAGCTTTTCTAGCGGGGGTTACAATGAGCAGTTCTTC. Translated, it gives CASSFSSGGYNEQFF.

The J gene is TRBJ1-3, the V gene TRBV11-1; TRBD1 matches at 10 bases. Trimming took 6 bases from V and 3 from J; bases not matched to a gene: 11. This CDR3 has 17 residues. The germline V gene encodes CDR1 SGHAT and CDR2 FQDESV (reference sequence). This CDR3 is CASSLRGTGVNGNTIYF. The CDR3 DNA is TGTGCCAGCAGTCTTCGAGGGACAGGGGTTAATGGAAACACCATATATTTT.

The sample holds a few counts of this clonotype. The gene calls are TRBV11-1 and TRBJ2-2; tentatively, D is TRBD1 (6 bases). Germline lookup yields CDR1 SGHAT and CDR2 FQDESV (reference sequence). The CDR3 spans 16 residues. V was pared by 5 bases and J by 4 bases, with 17 bases between. The CDR3 sequence: CASSPVQGVSTGELFF. The CDR3 coding sequence is TGTGCCAGCAGCCCCGTACAGGGAGTTTCCACCGGGGAGCTGTTTTTT.

V gene TRBV9 combines with J gene TRBJ2-5; 13 nucleotides line up with TRBD2. V lost 4 bases to trimming and J lost 3 bases; unmatched junction nucleotides: 6. Germline V gene data show CDR1 as SGDLS and CDR2 as YYNGEE. This CDR3 is built from 16 residues. The DNA of the CDR3 is TGTGCCAGCAGCAAGGGACTAGCGGGGTCGGAAGAGACCCAGTACTTC. This encodes CASSKGLAGSEETQYF. The whole variable domain, filled in from reference TRBV9 and TRBJ2-5, reads DSGVTQTPKHLITATGQRVTLRCSPRSGDLSVYWYQQSLDQGLQFLIQYYNGEERAKGNILERFSAQQFPDLHSELNLSSLELGDSALYFCASSKGLAGSEETQYFGPGTRLLVL.

This clonotype was found many times. V and J are TRBV6-5 and TRBJ2-7, with TRBD1 matching 8 bases. Germline V gene lookup returns CDR1 MNHEY and CDR2 SVGAGI. The CDR3 covers 13 residues. Unmatched junction bases numbered 7, after V lost 7 bases and J lost 5 bases. Here the CDR3 DNA reads TGTGCCAGCAACCCGACAGGGGAGGACGAGCAGTACTTC. It is translated as CASNPTGEDEQYF.

This clonotype has ten or more counts. The rearrangement links TRBV6-1 to TRBJ2-5; a weak D match, TRBD1 (6 bases). This CDR3 is 14 amino acids long. V lost 6 bases and J 5 bases, leaving 16 bases between the germline ends. Germline V gene sequence: CDR1 MNHNS, CDR2 SASEGT. Written as DNA, the CDR3 is TGTGCCAGCAGGGTAACAGGGTTGGGCGAGACCCAGTACTTC. Amino acids: CASRVTGLGETQYF.

This clonotype was counted ten times or more. The chain joins TRBV12-3 or TRBV12-4 to TRBJ2-7; 8 bases align to TRBD1. V shed 5 bases, J shed 0 bases, and the junction held 6 bases outside the gene matches. CDR3 length equals 15 residues. The CDR3 loop reads CASSPRTGSSYEQYF. In DNA form, the CDR3 reads TGTGCCAGCAGTCCCAGGACAGGGAGCTCCTACGAGCAGTACTTC.

In this sample, this clonotype turned up many times. This rearrangement joins TRBV4-1 to TRBJ2-5; no reliable D call. Germline values: CDR1 MGHRA, CDR2 YSYEKL. Trimming pared 1 base from V and 3 bases from J, leaving 6 bases between. CDR3 size: 13 residues. The CDR3, as DNA: TGCGCCAGCAGCCAAGGACGAGAAGAGACCCAGTACTTC. Encoded protein: CASSQGREETQYF.